This T cell receptor (beta chain) was observed in a study of CD8 T cells in Susac syndrome. Study-level results: The study recognized that the number of individuals in its TCR sequencing and HLA analysis was relatively small.

The CDR3 sequence is 16 residues long. V shed 3 bases, J shed 3 bases, and the junction held 9 bases outside the gene matches. CDR1 SGHRS and CDR2 YFSETQ come from the germline V gene. Sequencing targeted TCR beta in blood CD8+ and CD4+ T cells. With regard to this clonotype: What it binds is unknown.

Roughly 0.5 to 1 ug RNA was reverse transcribed with random hexamers. TCRdb analysed the immunoSEQ multiplex PCR reads with MiXCR anew, one entry per CDR3 protein. This sample has roughly 200,000 distinct CDR3 sequences, with 85% to 95% found just once. The sequence was collected from a human donor with multiple sclerosis. J is TRBJ1-1 and V is TRBV5-1; 9 nucleotides match TRBD1. The sample comprised CD8+ T cells from PBMCs. DNA of the CDR3: TGCGCCAGCAGCTGGACAGGGGCCCCGGATCACACTGAAGCTTTCTTT. Translation gives CASSWTGAPDHTEAFF.